The 29 T cell receptor beta chains reported below all come from one sample, sequenced in a study of blood T cell repertoires in COVID-19. Sequenced by immunoSEQ multiplex PCR; TCRdb stores in-frame clones only, minus some. Of about 170,000 clones listed, about 80% are singletons. Sequencing was done on a sample of peripheral blood. The receptors come from a woman older than 75 with acute or convalescent COVID-19.

The chain combines TRBV5-1 with TRBJ2-3, with 12 bases that match TRBD2. Per germline, CDR1 SGHRS and CDR2 YFSETQ. J gave up 2 bases and V 3 bases, and 4 bases lay outside the gene matches. The CDR3 is made up of 16 amino acids. CDR3 sequence reads: CASSSGLAGYTDTQYF. The CDR3 nucleotides read TGCGCCAGCAGCTCTGGACTAGCGGGGTACACAGATACGCAGTATTTT. Supplemented by reference TRBV5-1 and TRBJ2-3, the full variable domain reads KAGVTQTPRYLIKTRGQQVTLSCSPISGHRSVSWYQQTPGQGLQFLFEYFSETQRNKGNFPGRFSGRQFSNSRSEMNVSTLELGDSALYLCASSSGLAGYTDTQYFGPGTRLTVL.

V gene TRBV3-1 (or the pseudogene TRBV3-2) combines with J gene TRBJ2-6; D might be TRBD1 (5 bases). The CDR3 runs 15 residues. Germline CDR1 and CDR2: LGHDT and YNNKEL (reference sequence). Trimming stripped 4 bases from V and 5 bases from J, with 12 bases between. The CDR3 reads CASSPQGLRANVLTF. Written as DNA, the CDR3 is TGTGCCAGCAGCCCGCAGGGTTTAAGGGCCAACGTCCTGACTTTC.

The rearrangement joins TRBV20-1 to TRBJ2-1; D is perhaps TRBD1 (5 bases). V shed 4 bases and J shed 11 bases, with 18 bases lying between them. Germline CDR1 and CDR2: DFQATT and SNEGSKA (reference sequence). This CDR3 region has 13 residues. As DNA, the CDR3 is TGCAGTGCTACTGAGGACGGGCGGACAAAGCAGTTCTTC. This sequence encodes CSATEDGRTKQFF.

V usage is TRBV2 and J usage is TRBJ1-4; 9 nucleotides agree with TRBD1. The germline gives CDR1 SNHLY, CDR2 FYNNEI. The CDR3 length is 15 residues. The junction had 2 bases not matched to a gene; V was cut back by 1 base and J by 5 bases. CDR3 region: CASSEVGTGNEKLFF. Written as DNA, the CDR3 is TGTGCCAGCAGTGAAGTAGGGACAGGGAATGAAAAACTGTTTTTT.

The chain employs TRBV9 and TRBJ1-3, with a weak D call TRBD1 (5 bases). CDR1 and CDR2 from the germline V gene are SGDLS and YYNGEE. Trimming left V 0 bases short and J 1 base short, with 11 bases between. The CDR3 is 16 amino acids. This CDR3 reads CASSVGGGGSGNTIYF. CDR3 DNA sequence: TGTGCCAGCAGCGTAGGTGGGGGAGGGTCTGGAAACACCATATATTTT.

The chain combines TRBV10-3 with TRBJ2-7, with 8 bases fitting TRBD2. Germline V gene lookup returns CDR1 ENHRY and CDR2 SYGVKD. V lost 5 bases and J lost 1; bases outside the gene matches: 4. There are 14 residues in the CDR3. The CDR3 DNA follows: TGTGCCATCAGTCTAGCGGGCGCGTCCTACGAGCAGTACTTC. It is translated as CAISLAGASYEQYF.

V gene TRBV20-1 combines with J gene TRBJ1-2, with TRBD1 as a possible D gene (6 bases). In germline, CDR1 is DFQATT, CDR2 SNEGSKA (reference sequence). This CDR3 spans 13 amino acids. Deletions cut 3 bases from V and 2 bases from J, with 10 bases between. The CDR3 spells CSASRGANYGYTF. For the CDR3, the DNA is TGCAGTGCTAGTCGGGGGGCAAACTATGGCTACACCTTC.

This clone has only a few counts. The DNA of the CDR3 is TGTGCCAGTAGTCCTTCCTTCGGGACAGGGAGTTATGGCTACACCTTC. Translating gives CASSPSFGTGSYGYTF. The chain couples TRBV19 to TRBJ1-2; TRBD1 aligns across 9 bases. The CDR3 length is 16 residues. V shed 5 bases and J 5 bases; nucleotides not matched to a gene: 12. CDR1 LNHDA and CDR2 SQIVND come from the germline V gene (reference sequence).

The chain has TRBV11-2 and TRBJ2-5; 16 bases agree with TRBD2. Germline CDR1 reads SGHAT; CDR2 reads FQNNGV. The CDR3 sequence is 18 residues long. With V trimmed by 1 base and J by 5 bases, 7 bases remained unmatched. As DNA, the CDR3 is TGTGCCAGCAGCTTAGTAATCCCGGGACTAGCGGGAGGGGAGACCCAGTACTTC. This codes for CASSLVIPGLAGGETQYF.

The CDR3 region is CASSDFERENSYEQYF. CDR3 nucleotide sequence: TGTGCCAGCAGCGACTTCGAGCGGGAGAATAGTTACGAGCAGTACTTC. The J gene is TRBJ2-7, the V gene TRBV2; 8 bases are a match to TRBD2. The CDR3 totals 16 residues. The junction had 14 bases not matched to a gene; V was cut back by 6 bases and J by 4 bases. Germline-derived CDR1 and CDR2 are SNHLY and FYNNEI.

The gene calls are TRBV7-8 and TRBJ1-5, with a tentative D call TRBD1 (6 bases). Between the trimmed V and J ends, which lost 5 bases and 0 bases, there was a span of 17 bases. The CDR3 totals 17 residues. The germline CDR1 and CDR2 sequences are SGHVS and FQNEAQ. CDR3 in amino acids: CASSATQGRVSNQPQHF. The CDR3 bases are TGTGCCAGCAGCGCGACCCAGGGGAGGGTTAGCAATCAGCCCCAGCATTTT.

The J gene is TRBJ2-5, the V gene TRBV4-3, with 12 nucleotides matching TRBD2. Trimming at V came to 4 bases and at J to 5 bases, leaving 8 bases not matched to a gene. The CDR3 is 16 residues long. Germline V gene sequence: CDR1 LGHNA, CDR2 YSLEER. The CDR3: CASSPILAGGPETQYF. In nucleotides, the CDR3 is TGCGCCAGCAGCCCAATCCTAGCGGGAGGGCCGGAGACCCAGTACTTC.

This clone was picked up one time. The chain is built from TRBV2 and TRBJ2-2, with 8 positions matching TRBD1. The CDR3 spans 15 residues. V was clipped by 7 bases and J by 4 bases; unmatched bases: 8. Looked up from germline, CDR1 is SNHLY and CDR2 is FYNNEI. The CDR3 DNA follows: TGTGCCAGCAACCAGGGGGCCCGTGGCACCGGGGAGCTGTTTTTT. This codes for CASNQGARGTGELFF.

The chain carries TRBV2 and TRBJ2-7; 7 bases align to TRBD1. V lost 10 bases, J lost 2 bases, and 8 bases stayed unmatched. This CDR3 has 13 residues. Germline assignment: CDR1 SNHLY and CDR2 FYNNEI. DNA of the CDR3: TGTGCCATCGACGACAGGGCCCCCTACGAGCAGTACTTC. It is translated as CAIDDRAPYEQYF. Together with reference TRBV2 and TRBJ2-7, the CDR3 gives the full variable domain: EPEVTQTPSHQVTQMGQEVILRCVPISNHLYFYWYRQILGQKVEFLVSFYNNEISEKSEIFDDQFSVERPDGSNFTLKIRSTKLEDSAMYFCAIDDRAPYEQYFGPGTRLTVT.

The V and J genes are TRBV25-1 and TRBJ1-1; D call uncertain. The V gene's germline CDR1 is MGHDK and CDR2 SYGVNS. V gave up 3 bases and J gave up 12 bases, with 17 bases separating them. The length of the CDR3 is 13 residues. CDR3 region: CASSDGEPWRTFF. In nucleotides, the CDR3 is TGTGCCAGCAGTGATGGGGAACCTTGGAGGACTTTCTTT.

The chain combines TRBV27 with TRBJ2-5; D may be TRBD1 (6 bases). V lost 6 bases to trimming and J lost 5 bases, with 13 bases between them. Germline loops: CDR1 MNHEY, CDR2 SMNVEV (reference sequence). The CDR3 loop spans 13 amino acids. For the CDR3, the DNA is TGTGCCAGCAGAGGTTGGGGGCGCGAGACCCAGTACTTC. This codes for CASRGWGRETQYF.

This chain uses TRBV2 with TRBJ2-1; D perhaps matches TRBD1 (5 bases). CDR1 SNHLY and CDR2 FYNNEI come from the germline V gene. With 6 bases removed from V and 4 bases from J, the gap between germline ends came to 10 bases. The CDR3 is 13 residues long. In nucleotides, the CDR3 is TGTGCCAGCAGAGACAGCCCTTACAATGAGCAGTTCTTC. Amino acids: CASRDSPYNEQFF.

The chain is built from TRBV5-1 and TRBJ2-1; 11 bases align to TRBD2. V shed 5 bases, J shed 2 bases, and the junction held 0 bases outside the gene matches. This CDR3 is 14 amino acids long. Germline CDR1 and CDR2: SGHRS and YFSETQ. The CDR3 DNA reads TGCGCCAGCAGGACTAGCGGGACCTACAATGAGCAGTTCTTC. Translating it yields CASRTSGTYNEQFF.

The J gene is TRBJ2-4, the V gene TRBV25-1, with a weak D call TRBD2 (5 bases). The CDR3 contains 16 residues. Germline-derived CDR1 and CDR2 are MGHDK and SYGVNS. Trimming took off 2 bases at V and 1 base at J, with 12 bases between the two ends. CDR3 in amino acids: CASSEQEPGAKNIQYF. The CDR3 coding sequence is TGTGCCAGCAGTGAACAGGAGCCGGGGGCCAAAAACATTCAGTACTTC.

The chain joins TRBV11-2 to TRBJ2-1; unclear D gene. The CDR3 spans 16 residues. V was shortened by 4 bases and J by 1 base, with 14 bases between the two germline ends. CDR1 SGHAT and CDR2 FQNNGV come from the germline V gene. The DNA of the CDR3 is TGTGCCAGCAGCTCGACCTTAGCAGTTTCCTACAATGAGCAGTTCTTC. Translating gives CASSSTLAVSYNEQFF. Based on the CDR3 plus reference TRBV11-2 and TRBJ2-1, the full variable domain is EAGVAQSPRYKIIEKRQSVAFWCNPISGHATLYWYQQILGQGPKLLIQFQNNGVVDDSQLPKDRFSAERLKGVDSTLKIQPAKLEDSAVYLCASSSTLAVSYNEQFFGPGTRLTVL.

The gene calls are TRBV19 and TRBJ1-5; 10 bases line up with TRBD1. The V gene's germline CDR1 is LNHDA and CDR2 SQIVND (reference sequence). Germline trimming cut 6 bases from V and 5 bases from J; bases unmatched to any gene: 7. The CDR3 totals 15 residues. CDR3 protein: CASSQGTGDHQPQHF. The CDR3 bases are TGTGCCAGTAGCCAAGGGACAGGGGACCATCAGCCCCAGCATTTT.

The genes are TRBV6-1 and TRBJ2-1; 8 bases line up with TRBD1. This CDR3 region has 15 residues. Trimming cost V 3 bases and J 4 bases; bases outside gene matches: 5. From germline, CDR1 is MNHNS and CDR2 SASEGT. CDR3 DNA sequence: TGTGCCAGCAGTGAGGCCGGGACAGGATACAATGAGCAGTTCTTC. Amino acids: CASSEAGTGYNEQFF.

This sequence joins TRBV18 and TRBJ2-3, with 8 bases that match TRBD1. Germline values: CDR1 KGHSH, CDR2 LQKENI. The CDR3 has 14 residues. The V segment lost 3 bases and the J segment 6 bases; nucleotides outside the gene matches: 5. CDR3 region: CASSPGTGRDTQYF. The CDR3 nucleotides are TGTGCCAGCTCACCTGGGACAGGCCGGGATACGCAGTATTTT.

The chain uses TRBV7-9 and TRBJ1-2; 8 bases align to TRBD1. The V gene's germline CDR1 is SEHNR and CDR2 FQNEAQ (reference sequence). CDR3 length: 16 residues. With V trimmed by 5 bases and J by 2 bases, 10 bases remained unmatched. The CDR3: CASSQDREVSNYGYTF. The DNA of the CDR3 is TGTGCCAGCAGCCAGGACAGGGAGGTTTCGAACTATGGCTACACCTTC.

V is TRBV19 and J is TRBJ1-3; TRBD1 aligns across 10 bases. Germline CDR1 reads LNHDA; CDR2 reads SQIVND (reference sequence). V gave up 0 bases and J gave up 5 bases; unmatched junction bases: 13. The CDR3 is 19 amino acids. As DNA, the CDR3 is TGTGCCAGTAGTATAGATTTCGGGACAGGGGCGGCTTTTAGAAACACCATATATTTT. This gives the protein CASSIDFGTGAAFRNTIYF.

This chain joins TRBV27 and TRBJ2-1, with TRBD2 as a possible D gene (6 bases). The CDR3 totals 15 residues. Germline assignment: CDR1 MNHEY and CDR2 SMNVEV (reference sequence). Trimming shortened V by 5 bases and J by 4 bases, and 15 bases separated the two germline ends. The CDR3 coding sequence is TGTGCCAGCAGTACTCCGGGACTGGCTTACAATGAGCAGTTCTTC. As protein: CASSTPGLAYNEQFF.

J is TRBJ1-2 and V is TRBV12-5, with D tentatively TRBD1 (6 bases). Trimming pared 1 base from V and 5 bases from J, leaving 8 bases between. The V gene's germline CDR1 is LGHNT and CDR2 FRNRAP. CDR3 length: 13 amino acids. The CDR3: CASGLETGYGYTF. CDR3 in DNA: TGTGCTAGTGGTTTGGAGACAGGATATGGCTACACCTTC. Supplemented by reference TRBV12-5 and TRBJ1-2, the full variable domain reads DARVTQTPRHKVTEMGQEVTMRCQPILGHNTVFWYRQTMMQGLELLAYFRNRAPLDDSGMPKDRFSAEMPDATLATLKIQPSEPRDSAVYFCASGLETGYGYTFGSGTRLTVV.

V and J are TRBV4-1 and TRBJ2-7; a weak D match, TRBD1 (5 bases). The germline V gene encodes CDR1 MGHRA and CDR2 YSYEKL. With 4 bases removed from V and 0 bases from J, the gap between germline ends came to 13 bases. The CDR3 covers 15 residues. CDR3 nucleotide sequence: TGCGCCAGCAGCCTGGCCCAGACAGACTCCTACGAGCAGTACTTC. This translates into CASSLAQTDSYEQYF.

The rearrangement joins TRBV6-5 to TRBJ1-6; weak D call: TRBD1 (6 bases). CDR1 and CDR2 from the germline V gene are MNHEY and SVGAGI. This CDR3 comprises 14 residues. Deletions cut 7 bases from V and 10 bases from J, with 17 bases between. The CDR3 DNA reads as TGTGCCAGCAAGGGGGGGGAAGTTAGCTCACCCCTCCACTTT. Its protein is CASKGGEVSSPLHF.